The 16 T cell receptor beta chains below all came from one sample that was sequenced in a study of blood T cell repertoires in COVID-19. Libraries were prepared by immunoSEQ multiplex PCR; TCRdb keeps only in-frame clonotypes and omits some of them. The profile covers a few hundred thousand clones, with 85% to 90% appearing a single time and under 11% taken by the ten largest. The sequenced sample consisted of PBMCs or T cells enriched from blood (not recorded which). These receptors all stem from a woman younger than 30 who had recovered from COVID-19.

The V gene is TRBV25-1, the J gene TRBJ2-3, with TRBD2 matching 12 bases. The V gene's germline CDR1 is MGHDK and CDR2 SYGVNS. V gave up 6 bases and J gave up 2 bases; unmatched junction bases: 6. This CDR3 region has 16 residues. This CDR3 is CASRTSGRSFTDTQYF. The CDR3 DNA reads TGTGCCAGCAGGACTAGCGGGAGAAGTTTCACAGATACGCAGTATTTT.

The rearrangement joins TRBV30 to TRBJ2-3, with 9 bases fitting TRBD2. V trimming: 3 bases; J trimming: 3 bases; junction bases outside the gene matches: 4. The germline V gene has CDR1 GTSNPN and CDR2 SVGIG (reference sequence). This CDR3 contains 14 residues. The CDR3 DNA is TGTGCCTGGAGCCGGAGCGGGAGGACAGATACGCAGTATTTT. This gives the protein CAWSRSGRTDTQYF.

This sequence joins TRBV3-1 (or the pseudogene TRBV3-2) and TRBJ2-1, with 9 bases matching TRBD2. Looked up from germline, CDR1 is LGHDT and CDR2 is YNNKEL (reference sequence). Trimming took 3 bases from V and 1 from J; bases not matched to a gene: 7. This CDR3 contains 17 residues. CDR3 sequence (DNA): TGTGCCAGCAGCCACCCGCGGGAGGGCCCTTCCTACAATGAGCAGTTCTTC. Residues: CASSHPREGPSYNEQFF.

This chain links TRBV6-5 with TRBJ2-7; weak D call: TRBD1 (6 bases). This CDR3 has 12 residues. V was clipped by 6 bases and J by 5 bases, with 11 bases between them. CDR1 and CDR2 from the germline V gene are MNHEY and SVGAGI. The CDR3 here is CASSLQGNEQYF. Written as DNA, the CDR3 is TGTGCCAGCAGCTTACAGGGAAACGAGCAGTACTTC.

This rearrangement joins TRBV27 to TRBJ2-7; weak D call: TRBD2 (5 bases). Germline loops: CDR1 MNHEY, CDR2 SMNVEV (reference sequence). The V end was cut by 3 bases, the J end by 2 bases, with 8 bases between. The CDR3 has 13 residues. The CDR3 DNA reads TGTGCCAGCAGTTTTCTAGCCGCCTACGAGCAGTACTTC. Protein product: CASSFLAAYEQYF.

The chain is built from TRBV2 and TRBJ2-1; maybe TRBD1 (5 bases). The CDR3 spans 15 residues. V was shortened by 3 bases and J by 3 bases, with 12 bases between the two germline ends. Germline V lookup: CDR1 SNHLY, CDR2 FYNNEI. The CDR3 nucleotides read TGTGCCAGCAGTGAGTCCCCAGGGTACTACAATGAGCAGTTCTTC. It codes for CASSESPGYYNEQFF.

DNA for the CDR3: TGTGCCAGCAGCCAAGCGTTCGGGACTAGCGGCACAGATACGCAGTATTTT. It encodes CASSQAFGTSGTDTQYF. V is TRBV3-1 (or the pseudogene TRBV3-2) and J is TRBJ2-3, with 10 bases fitting TRBD2. This CDR3 has 17 amino acids. Germline CDR1 reads LGHDT; CDR2 reads YNNKEL (reference sequence). V dropped 1 base and J dropped 1; count of bases not matched to a gene: 5.

The V call is TRBV20-1, the J call TRBJ2-4; D is ambiguous. The V end was cut by 3 bases, the J end by 0 bases, with 6 bases between. CDR1 is DFQATT, CDR2 SNEGSKA, per germline (reference sequence). CDR3 length: 13 residues. CDR3 sequence: CSASTVAKNIQYF. The CDR3 DNA is TGCAGTGCTAGTACAGTAGCCAAAAACATTCAGTACTTC.

The genes are TRBV4-2 and TRBJ1-4, with 9 bases identical to TRBD1. With 5 bases clipped from V and 8 bases from J, the junction kept 9 bases outside the gene matches. This CDR3 is 15 amino acids long. Per germline, CDR1 LGHNA and CDR2 YNFKEQ. CDR3 loop: CASSNLQGAREKLFF. CDR3 coding DNA: TGTGCCAGCAGCAACCTACAGGGGGCCCGGGAAAAACTGTTTTTT.

This chain connects TRBV5-1 to TRBJ1-5, with 7 positions matching TRBD1. Germline trimming cut 0 bases from V and 6 bases from J; bases unmatched to any gene: 3. This CDR3 region has 14 residues. In germline, CDR1 is SGHRS, CDR2 YFSETQ. CDR3 nucleotides: TGCGCCAGCAGCTTGGACCAGGGGGTTCAGCCCCAGCATTTT. Protein: CASSLDQGVQPQHF. The full variable domain, rest sourced from reference TRBV5-1 and TRBJ1-5, is KAGVTQTPRYLIKTRGQQVTLSCSPISGHRSVSWYQQTPGQGLQFLFEYFSETQRNKGNFPGRFSGRQFSNSRSEMNVSTLELGDSALYLCASSLDQGVQPQHFGDGTRLSIL.

CDR3 DNA sequence: TGTGCCAGCAGCCTTAGGACAGGGGCTCAGCCCCAGCATTTT. Its protein is CASSLRTGAQPQHF. The chain has TRBV5-6 and TRBJ1-5, with TRBD1 identical over 9 bases. Trimming at V came to 4 bases and at J to 6 bases, leaving 5 bases not matched to a gene. Germline CDR1 reads SGHDT; CDR2 reads YYEEEE. The CDR3 totals 14 residues. Combining the CDR3 with reference TRBV5-6 and TRBJ1-5 gives the whole variable domain DAGVTQSPTHLIKTRGQQVTLRCSPKSGHDTVSWYQQALGQGPQFIFQYYEEEERQRGNFPDRFSGHQFPNYSSELNVNALLLGDSALYLCASSLRTGAQPQHFGDGTRLSIL.

This clone was seen a handful of times. The chain employs TRBV11-2 and TRBJ2-5; a weak D match, TRBD2 (6 bases). The germline V gene encodes CDR1 SGHAT and CDR2 FQNNGV. The CDR3 is 14 residues long. V lost 1 base, J lost 5 bases, and 11 bases lay in between. CDR3: CASSLAPAGETQYF. Written as DNA, the CDR3 is TGTGCCAGCAGCTTAGCACCGGCGGGGGAGACCCAGTACTTC.

The chain is built from TRBV7-9 and TRBJ1-1; D gene uncertain. The CDR3 length is 15 residues. Germline V gene lookup returns CDR1 SEHNR and CDR2 FQNEAQ (reference sequence). V dropped 9 bases and J dropped 3 bases, with 20 bases sitting between them. The CDR3 spells CASSNDEKLYTEAFF. DNA for the CDR3: TGTGCCAGTTCAAACGATGAGAAACTTTACACTGAAGCTTTCTTT.

This clone was detected a few times. This chain joins TRBV6-5 and TRBJ1-5; D might be TRBD1 (5 bases). Germline V gene sequence: CDR1 MNHEY, CDR2 SVGAGI. This CDR3 is built from 12 residues. Trimming removed 5 bases at V and 7 bases at J, with 9 bases between. DNA for the CDR3: TGTGCCAGCAGTCAGGGTCCCCAGCCCCAGCATTTT. Translating gives CASSQGPQPQHF.

V gene TRBV12-5 combines with J gene TRBJ2-1; no firm D call. Germline-derived CDR1 and CDR2 are LGHNT and FRNRAP. Trimming pared 1 base from V and 10 bases from J, leaving 5 bases between. The CDR3 is 11 residues long. CDR3 sequence reads: CASGLAQEQFF. The CDR3 DNA reads TGTGCTAGTGGTTTGGCACAGGAGCAGTTCTTC.

The chain recombines TRBV4-1 with TRBJ2-3; 10 bases agree with TRBD2. There are 17 residues in the CDR3. V trimming: 0 bases; J trimming: 4 bases; junction bases outside the gene matches: 7. Germline V gives CDR1 MGHRA, CDR2 YSYEKL. Here the CDR3 reads CASSQEAGGRVADTQYF. In nucleotides, the CDR3 is TGCGCCAGCAGCCAAGAAGCGGGGGGGCGTGTGGCAGATACGCAGTATTTT.